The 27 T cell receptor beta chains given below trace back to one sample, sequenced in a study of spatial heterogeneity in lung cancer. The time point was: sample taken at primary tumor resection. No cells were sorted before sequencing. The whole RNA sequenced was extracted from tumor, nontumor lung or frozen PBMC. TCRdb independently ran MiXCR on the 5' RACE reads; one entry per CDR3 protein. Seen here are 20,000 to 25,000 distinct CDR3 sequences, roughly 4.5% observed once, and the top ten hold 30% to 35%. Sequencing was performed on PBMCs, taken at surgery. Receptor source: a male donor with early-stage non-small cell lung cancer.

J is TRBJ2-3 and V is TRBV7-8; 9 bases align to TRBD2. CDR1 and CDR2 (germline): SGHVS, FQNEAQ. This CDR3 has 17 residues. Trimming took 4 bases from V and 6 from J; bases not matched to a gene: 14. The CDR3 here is CASSYRILAGVSDTQYF. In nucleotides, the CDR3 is TGTGCCAGCAGCTACAGGATCTTAGCGGGAGTAAGTGATACGCAGTATTTT.

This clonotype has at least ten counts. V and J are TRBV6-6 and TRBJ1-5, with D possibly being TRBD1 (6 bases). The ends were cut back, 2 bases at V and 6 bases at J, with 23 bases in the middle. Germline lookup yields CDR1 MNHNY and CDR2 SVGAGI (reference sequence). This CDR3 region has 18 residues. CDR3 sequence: CASSYNSRDKGLGQPQHF. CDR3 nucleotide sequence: TGTGCCAGCAGTTACAATAGTAGGGACAAGGGGCTGGGTCAGCCCCAGCATTTT.

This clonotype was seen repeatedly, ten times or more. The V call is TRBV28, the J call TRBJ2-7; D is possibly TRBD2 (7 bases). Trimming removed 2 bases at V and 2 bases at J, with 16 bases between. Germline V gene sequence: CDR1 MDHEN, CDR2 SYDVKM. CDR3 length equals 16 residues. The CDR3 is CASSLGGGAEPYEQYF. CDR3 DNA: TGTGCCAGCAGTTTAGGTGGGGGGGCGGAACCCTACGAGCAGTACTTC.

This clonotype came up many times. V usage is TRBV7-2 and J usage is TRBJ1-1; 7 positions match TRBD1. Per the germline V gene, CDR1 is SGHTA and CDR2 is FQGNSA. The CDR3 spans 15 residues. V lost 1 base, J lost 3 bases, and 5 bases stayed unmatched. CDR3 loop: CASSLVGTGDTEAFF. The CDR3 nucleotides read TGTGCCAGCAGCTTAGTTGGTACAGGGGACACTGAAGCTTTCTTT.

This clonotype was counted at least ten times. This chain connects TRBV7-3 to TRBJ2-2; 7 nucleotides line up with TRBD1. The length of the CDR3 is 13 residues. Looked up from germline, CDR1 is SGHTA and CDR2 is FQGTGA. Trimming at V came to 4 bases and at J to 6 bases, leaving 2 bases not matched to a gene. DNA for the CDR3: TGTGCCAGCAGCTCGGGACAGCCCGGGGAGCTGTTTTTT. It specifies CASSSGQPGELFF.

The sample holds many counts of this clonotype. The CDR3 region has the DNA TGTGCTAGTGGTTTGTTTCAGGGGCGAACCTACAATGAGCAGTTCTTC. Translated: CASGLFQGRTYNEQFF. The chain uses TRBV12-5 and TRBJ2-1; maybe TRBD1 (6 bases). The V gene's germline CDR1 is LGHNT and CDR2 FRNRAP. The CDR3 loop spans 16 amino acids. Trimming took off 2 bases at V and 2 bases at J, with 13 bases between the two ends. The whole variable domain, filled in from reference TRBV12-5 and TRBJ2-1, reads DARVTQTPRHKVTEMGQEVTMRCQPILGHNTVFWYRQTMMQGLELLAYFRNRAPLDDSGMPKDRFSAEMPDATLATLKIQPSEPRDSAVYFCASGLFQGRTYNEQFFGPGTRLTVL.

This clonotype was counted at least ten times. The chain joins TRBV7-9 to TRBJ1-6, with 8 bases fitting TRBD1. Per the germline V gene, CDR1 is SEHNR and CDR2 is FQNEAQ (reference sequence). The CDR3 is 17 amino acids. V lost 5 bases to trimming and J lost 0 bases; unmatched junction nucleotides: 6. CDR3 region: CASSTRTGSSYNSPLHF. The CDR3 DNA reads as TGTGCCAGCAGCACCCGGACAGGGAGCTCCTATAATTCACCCCTCCACTTT.

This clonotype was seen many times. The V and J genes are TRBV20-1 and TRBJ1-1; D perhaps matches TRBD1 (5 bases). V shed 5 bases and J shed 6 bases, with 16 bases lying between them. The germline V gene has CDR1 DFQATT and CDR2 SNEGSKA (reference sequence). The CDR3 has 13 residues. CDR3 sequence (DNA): TGCAGTGCTTCCGAGACAGCAGTGGCTGAAGCTTTCTTT. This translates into CSASETAVAEAFF.

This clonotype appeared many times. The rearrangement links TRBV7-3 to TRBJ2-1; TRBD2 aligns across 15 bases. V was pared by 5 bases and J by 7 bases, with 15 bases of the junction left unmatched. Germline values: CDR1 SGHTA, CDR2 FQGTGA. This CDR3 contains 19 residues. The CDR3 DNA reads TGTGCCAGCAGCCCGCTTCCCGGAGGACTAGCGGGGGGGATGAATGAGCAGTTCTTC. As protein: CASSPLPGGLAGGMNEQFF.

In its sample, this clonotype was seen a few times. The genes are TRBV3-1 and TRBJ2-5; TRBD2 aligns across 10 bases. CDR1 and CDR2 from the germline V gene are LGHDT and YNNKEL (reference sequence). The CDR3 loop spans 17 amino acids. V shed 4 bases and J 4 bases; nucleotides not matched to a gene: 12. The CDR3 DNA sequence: TGTGCCAGCAGCCCCCCAGGGGCTAGCGGGAGAGGAGAGACCCAGTACTTC. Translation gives CASSPPGASGRGETQYF.

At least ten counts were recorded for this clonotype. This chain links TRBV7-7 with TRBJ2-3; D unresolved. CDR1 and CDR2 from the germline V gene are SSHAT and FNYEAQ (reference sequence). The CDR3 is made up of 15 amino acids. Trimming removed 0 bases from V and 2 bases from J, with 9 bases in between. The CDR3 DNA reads TGTGCCAGCAGCTTAGCCGGAACAGCCACAGATACGCAGTATTTT. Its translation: CASSLAGTATDTQYF.

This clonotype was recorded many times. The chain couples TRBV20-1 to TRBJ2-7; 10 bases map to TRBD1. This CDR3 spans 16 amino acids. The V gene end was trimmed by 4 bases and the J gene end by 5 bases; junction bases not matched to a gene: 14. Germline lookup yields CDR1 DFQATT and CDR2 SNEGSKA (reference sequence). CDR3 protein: CSATRDRGSRGHEQYF. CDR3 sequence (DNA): TGCAGTGCTACCCGGGACAGGGGATCGAGAGGGCACGAGCAGTACTTC.

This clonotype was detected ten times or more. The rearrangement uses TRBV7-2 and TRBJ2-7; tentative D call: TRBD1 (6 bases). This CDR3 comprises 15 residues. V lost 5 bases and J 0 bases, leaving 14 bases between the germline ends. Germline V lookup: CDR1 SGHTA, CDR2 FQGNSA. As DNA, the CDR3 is TGTGCCAGCAGCACGACAGAGGGGGTCTCCTACGAGCAGTACTTC. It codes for CASSTTEGVSYEQYF.

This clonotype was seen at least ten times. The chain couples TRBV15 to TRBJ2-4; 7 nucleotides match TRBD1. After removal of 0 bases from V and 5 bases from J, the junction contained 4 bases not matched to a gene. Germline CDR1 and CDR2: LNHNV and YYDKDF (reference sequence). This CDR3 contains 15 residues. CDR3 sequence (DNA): TGTGCCACCAGCAGAGATCCGCAGGGGGAAAACATTCAGTACTTC. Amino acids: CATSRDPQGENIQYF.

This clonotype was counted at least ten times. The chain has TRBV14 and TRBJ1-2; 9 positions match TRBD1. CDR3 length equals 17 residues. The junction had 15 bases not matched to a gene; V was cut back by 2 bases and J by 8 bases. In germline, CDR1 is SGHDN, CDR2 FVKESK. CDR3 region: CASSQPGTGSFGWGYTF. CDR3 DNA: TGTGCCAGCAGCCAACCCGGGACAGGGAGTTTTGGCTGGGGCTACACCTTC.

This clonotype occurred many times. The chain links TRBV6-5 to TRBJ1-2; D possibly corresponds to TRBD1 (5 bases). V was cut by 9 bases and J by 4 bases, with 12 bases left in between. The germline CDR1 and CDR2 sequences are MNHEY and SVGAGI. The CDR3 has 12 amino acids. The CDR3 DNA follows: TGTGCCAGTCGGGGCTTGAGCTATGGCTACACCTTC. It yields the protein CASRGLSYGYTF.

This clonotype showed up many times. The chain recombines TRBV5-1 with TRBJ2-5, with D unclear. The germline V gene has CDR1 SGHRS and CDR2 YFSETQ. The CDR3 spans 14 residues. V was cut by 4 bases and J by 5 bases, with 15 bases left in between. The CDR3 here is CASSTRLVAETQYF. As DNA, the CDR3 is TGCGCCAGCAGCACAAGGCTAGTTGCGGAGACCCAGTACTTC.

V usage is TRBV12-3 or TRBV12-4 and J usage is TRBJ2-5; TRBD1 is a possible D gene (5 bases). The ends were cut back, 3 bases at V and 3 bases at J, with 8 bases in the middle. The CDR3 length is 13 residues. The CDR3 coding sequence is TGTGCCAGCAGTTTTCCCAGGGAAGAGACCCAGTACTTC. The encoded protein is CASSFPREETQYF.

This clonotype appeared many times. The CDR3 DNA sequence: TGTGCCAGCAGCCCTGGGTTAAGGGCGGGAGGAGACAATGAGCAGTTCTTC. Translating gives CASSPGLRAGGDNEQFF. V is TRBV4-2 and J is TRBJ2-1; 8 nucleotides align to TRBD2. The germline CDR1 and CDR2 sequences are LGHNA and YNFKEQ. The CDR3 length is 17 residues. Trimming at V came to 4 bases and at J to 5 bases, leaving 13 bases not matched to a gene.

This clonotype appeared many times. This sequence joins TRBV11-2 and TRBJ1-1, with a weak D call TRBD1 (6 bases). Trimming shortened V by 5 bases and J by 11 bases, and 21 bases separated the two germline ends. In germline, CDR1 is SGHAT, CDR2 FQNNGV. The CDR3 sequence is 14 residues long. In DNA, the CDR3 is TGTGCCAGCAGCCCCCGACGGGACACCTCGGACGCTTTCTTT. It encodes CASSPRRDTSDAFF.

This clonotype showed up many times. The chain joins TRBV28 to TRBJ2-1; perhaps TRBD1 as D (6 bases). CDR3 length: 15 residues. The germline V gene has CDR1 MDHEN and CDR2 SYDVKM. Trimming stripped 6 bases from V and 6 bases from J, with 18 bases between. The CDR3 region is CASSTPDSVINEQFF. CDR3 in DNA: TGTGCCAGCAGCACCCCGGACAGTGTTATCAATGAGCAGTTCTTC.

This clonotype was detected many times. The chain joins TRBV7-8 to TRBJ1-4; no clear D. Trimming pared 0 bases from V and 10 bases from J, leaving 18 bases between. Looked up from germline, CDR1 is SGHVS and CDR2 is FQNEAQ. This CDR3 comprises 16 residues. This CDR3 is CASSLASGRRVGKLFF. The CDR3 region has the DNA TGTGCCAGCAGCTTAGCCAGCGGTAGGAGGGTAGGAAAACTGTTTTTT.

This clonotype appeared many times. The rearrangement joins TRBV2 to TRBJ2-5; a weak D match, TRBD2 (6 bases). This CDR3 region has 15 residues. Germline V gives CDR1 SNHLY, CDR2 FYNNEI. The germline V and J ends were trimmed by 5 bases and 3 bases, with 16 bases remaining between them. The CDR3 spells CASSPPPRGEETQYF. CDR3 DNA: TGTGCCAGCAGTCCCCCTCCTCGCGGGGAAGAGACCCAGTACTTC.

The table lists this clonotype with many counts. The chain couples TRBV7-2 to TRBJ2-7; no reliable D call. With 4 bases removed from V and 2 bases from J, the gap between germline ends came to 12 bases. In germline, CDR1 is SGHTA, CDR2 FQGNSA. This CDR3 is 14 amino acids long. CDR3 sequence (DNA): TGTGCCAGCAGCTCCCGGGTCCCGACCTACGAGCAGTACTTC. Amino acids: CASSSRVPTYEQYF.

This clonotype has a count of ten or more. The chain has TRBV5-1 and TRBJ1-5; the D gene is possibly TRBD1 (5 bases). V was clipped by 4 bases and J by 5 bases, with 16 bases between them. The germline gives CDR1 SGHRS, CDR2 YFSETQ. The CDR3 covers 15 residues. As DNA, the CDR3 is TGCGCCAGCAGCCCGAGCGGGACGGCAGATCAGCCCCAGCATTTT. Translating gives CASSPSGTADQPQHF.

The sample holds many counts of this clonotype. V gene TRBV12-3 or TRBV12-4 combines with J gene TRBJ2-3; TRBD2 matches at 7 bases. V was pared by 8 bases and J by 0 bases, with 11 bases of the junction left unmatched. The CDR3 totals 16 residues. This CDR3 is CASASLAVSSTDTQYF. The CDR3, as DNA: TGTGCCAGCGCGTCTCTAGCGGTTTCTAGCACAGATACGCAGTATTTT.

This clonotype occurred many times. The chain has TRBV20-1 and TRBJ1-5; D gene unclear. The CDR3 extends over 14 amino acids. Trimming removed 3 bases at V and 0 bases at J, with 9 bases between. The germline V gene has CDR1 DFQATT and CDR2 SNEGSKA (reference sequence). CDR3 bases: TGCAGTGCTAGCAGAGACTATAGCAATCAGCCCCAGCATTTT. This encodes CSASRDYSNQPQHF.